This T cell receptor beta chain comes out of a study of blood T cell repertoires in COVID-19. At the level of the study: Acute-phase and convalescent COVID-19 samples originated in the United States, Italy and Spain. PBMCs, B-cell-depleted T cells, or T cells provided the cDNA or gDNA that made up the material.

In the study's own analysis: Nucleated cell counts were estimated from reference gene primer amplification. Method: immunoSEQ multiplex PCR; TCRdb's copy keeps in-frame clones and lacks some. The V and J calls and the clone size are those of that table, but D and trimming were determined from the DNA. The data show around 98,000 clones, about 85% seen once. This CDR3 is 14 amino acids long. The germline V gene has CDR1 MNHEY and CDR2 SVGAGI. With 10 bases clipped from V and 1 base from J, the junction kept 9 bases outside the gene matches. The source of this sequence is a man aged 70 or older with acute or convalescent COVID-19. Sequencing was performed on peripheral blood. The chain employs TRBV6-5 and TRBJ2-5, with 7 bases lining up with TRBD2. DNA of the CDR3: TGTGCCACCCTCCGGGGAGGGCCCCAAGAGACCCAGTACTTC. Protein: CATLRGGPQETQYF.